These 17 T cell receptor beta chains came from one sample sequenced in a study of blood T cell repertoires in COVID-19. TCRdb's table, derived via immunoSEQ multiplex PCR, lists solely in-frame clones and lacks some. The table has approximately 88,000 clones, around 80% seen once; the top ten hold around 9%. The sample consisted of peripheral blood. These receptors all stem from a man between 45 and 60 years old who had recovered from COVID-19.

The V and J genes are TRBV30 and TRBJ1-3; D ambiguous. The CDR3 has 15 residues. Looked up from germline, CDR1 is GTSNPN and CDR2 is SVGIG (reference sequence). Trimming removed 2 bases from V and 5 bases from J, with 16 bases in between. The CDR3 reads CAWSPRVQRRNTIYF. The CDR3 coding sequence is TGTGCCTGGAGTCCAAGAGTACAGAGAAGAAACACCATATATTTT. Drawing the rest from reference TRBV30 and TRBJ1-3, the complete variable domain is SQTIHQWPATLVQPVGSPLSLECTVEGTSNPNLYWYRQAAGRGLQLLFYSVGIGQISSEVPQNLSASRPQDRQFILSSKKLLLSDSGFYLCAWSPRVQRRNTIYFGEGSWLTVV.

The rearrangement joins TRBV7-2 to TRBJ2-5, with 8 positions matching TRBD2. This CDR3 is 17 amino acids long. Germline V gives CDR1 SGHTA, CDR2 FQGNSA. The V segment lost 2 bases and the J segment 5 bases; nucleotides outside the gene matches: 13. This CDR3 is CASSLRPGGAGGETQYF. In nucleotides, the CDR3 is TGTGCCAGCAGCTTAAGGCCCGGGGGGGCGGGAGGTGAGACCCAGTACTTC.

The chain couples TRBV4-2 to TRBJ2-1; 9 bases fit TRBD2. Trimming removed 0 bases from V and 0 bases from J; junction bases left unmatched: 6. The CDR3 runs 18 residues. The germline V gene has CDR1 LGHNA and CDR2 YNFKEQ. CDR3: CASSQEGRGGPSYNEQFF. The CDR3 bases are TGTGCCAGCAGCCAAGAAGGGCGGGGGGGACCCTCCTACAATGAGCAGTTCTTC.

The rearrangement links TRBV18 to TRBJ2-7, with TRBD2 identical over 8 bases. J lost 6 bases, V lost 0 bases, and 13 bases had no gene match. Germline V gene sequence: CDR1 KGHSH, CDR2 LQKENI. The CDR3 extends over 17 amino acids. The CDR3 protein is CASSPPVVAGTPREQYF. In DNA, the CDR3 is TGTGCCAGCTCACCACCGGTAGTAGCGGGAACCCCGCGCGAGCAGTACTTC.

J is TRBJ2-1 and V is TRBV5-1, with 15 positions matching TRBD2. Germline V gives CDR1 SGHRS, CDR2 YFSETQ. The CDR3 is 19 residues long. Losses at the gene ends were 4 bases for V and 6 bases for J; bases not matched to a gene: 14. CDR3 in amino acids: CASSAGLAGGSLGLNEQFF. The DNA for the CDR3 is TGCGCCAGCAGCGCGGGACTAGCGGGAGGTTCACTGGGCCTCAATGAGCAGTTCTTC.

V and J are TRBV2 and TRBJ1-2; D may be TRBD1 (6 bases). Germline values: CDR1 SNHLY, CDR2 FYNNEI. V lost 1 base to trimming and J lost 4 bases, with 16 bases between them. The length of the CDR3 is 16 residues. The CDR3 region is CASSEVSGGGIYGYTF. The CDR3 DNA is TGTGCCAGCAGTGAAGTATCGGGAGGGGGAATCTATGGCTACACCTTC. The full variable domain, completed using reference TRBV2 and TRBJ1-2, is EPEVTQTPSHQVTQMGQEVILRCVPISNHLYFYWYRQILGQKVEFLVSFYNNEISEKSEIFDDQFSVERPDGSNFTLKIRSTKLEDSAMYFCASSEVSGGGIYGYTFGSGTRLTVV.

This sequence joins TRBV10-3 and TRBJ1-1, with D uncertain. CDR3 length equals 13 residues. The germline V and J ends were trimmed by 7 bases and 3 bases, with 12 bases remaining between them. Germline V gene sequence: CDR1 ENHRY, CDR2 SYGVKD. The CDR3 here is CAINTQRDTEAFF. The CDR3 DNA reads as TGTGCCATCAATACGCAGCGGGACACTGAAGCTTTCTTT.

This chain joins TRBV6-5 and TRBJ2-3; 7 bases align to TRBD2. Trimming at V came to 6 bases and at J to 4 bases, leaving 7 bases not matched to a gene. This CDR3 comprises 14 residues. The germline V gene has CDR1 MNHEY and CDR2 SVGAGI. The CDR3 region is CASRRGVNADTQYF. The CDR3 coding sequence is TGTGCCAGCAGACGGGGGGTGAACGCAGATACGCAGTATTTT.

The V gene is TRBV12-5, the J gene TRBJ1-2; the D gene is possibly TRBD1 (6 bases). CDR1 is LGHNT, CDR2 FRNRAP, per germline. Trimming shortened V by 0 bases and J by 1 base, and 12 bases separated the two germline ends. The CDR3 contains 16 residues. The CDR3 nucleotides read TGTGCTAGTGGTTTGGTACAGGGTGGGTTTAACTATGGCTACACCTTC. Translation: CASGLVQGGFNYGYTF.

The rearrangement uses TRBV2 and TRBJ2-3; a weak D match, TRBD2 (5 bases). Germline values: CDR1 SNHLY, CDR2 FYNNEI. CDR3 length: 16 residues. V gave up 1 base and J gave up 0 bases, with 11 bases separating them. CDR3 in amino acids: CASSEVRRVSTDTQYF. The DNA of the CDR3 is TGTGCCAGCAGTGAAGTCCGGCGGGTTAGCACAGATACGCAGTATTTT.

This clone occurred many times. The DNA of the CDR3 is TGCAGCGTTGTTAGGGACAGGAACACTGAAGCTTTCTTT. Translating it yields CSVVRDRNTEAFF. The rearrangement uses TRBV29-1 and TRBJ1-1, with 7 nucleotides matching TRBD1. After removal of 4 bases from V and 1 base from J, the junction contained 3 bases not matched to a gene. Germline CDR1 reads SQVTM; CDR2 reads ANQGSEA. The CDR3 has 13 amino acids.

This clone was seen more than once but under ten times. This chain connects TRBV19 to TRBJ1-1; the D gene is possibly TRBD1 (6 bases). The CDR3 contains 13 residues. V was clipped by 9 bases and J by 2 bases, with 13 bases between them. The V gene's germline CDR1 is LNHDA and CDR2 SQIVND (reference sequence). This CDR3 is CASRNRVNTEAFF. CDR3 DNA sequence: TGTGCCAGCAGGAACAGGGTCAACACTGAAGCTTTCTTT.

This clone was detected only a few times. The CDR3, as DNA: TGTGCCAGCAGTTACCGGGTTTACCAGCCCCAGCATTTT. Amino acid sequence: CASSYRVYQPQHF. The rearrangement links TRBV6-5 to TRBJ1-5, with D unresolved. The V gene's germline CDR1 is MNHEY and CDR2 SVGAGI. This CDR3 has 13 amino acids. The germline V and J ends were trimmed by 2 bases and 7 bases, with 9 bases remaining between them.

The table lists this clone with a count of one. The J gene is TRBJ1-1, the V gene TRBV9; tentatively, D is TRBD1 (6 bases). V lost 4 bases, J lost 6 bases, and 19 bases lay in between. Germline loops: CDR1 SGDLS, CDR2 YYNGEE. The CDR3 runs to 15 residues. CDR3 bases: TGTGCCAGCAGCCCGGGGACACCTTATGTCGCTGAAGCTTTCTTT. This gives the protein CASSPGTPYVAEAFF.

Here the CDR3 reads CASSEAGDRINIQYF. For the CDR3, the DNA is TGTGCCAGCAGTGAAGCGGGGGACAGGATAAACATTCAGTACTTC. The chain joins TRBV6-1 to TRBJ2-4; 8 nucleotides match TRBD1. There are 15 residues in the CDR3. Trimming cost V 0 bases and J 6 bases; bases outside gene matches: 4. Looked up from germline, CDR1 is MNHNS and CDR2 is SASEGT.

The CDR3 is CASSVRDRENEKLFF. CDR3 coding DNA: TGTGCCAGCAGCGTACGGGACAGGGAGAATGAAAAACTGTTTTTT. The J gene is TRBJ1-4, the V gene TRBV9; 9 bases agree with TRBD1. This CDR3 is built from 15 residues. Losses at the gene ends were 1 base for V and 5 bases for J; bases not matched to a gene: 3. Germline CDR1 and CDR2: SGDLS and YYNGEE. The full variable domain, rest sourced from reference TRBV9 and TRBJ1-4, is DSGVTQTPKHLITATGQRVTLRCSPRSGDLSVYWYQQSLDQGLQFLIQYYNGEERAKGNILERFSAQQFPDLHSELNLSSLELGDSALYFCASSVRDRENEKLFFGSGTQLSVL.

The chain carries TRBV30 and TRBJ2-5, with 9 nucleotides matching TRBD2. Germline CDR1 reads GTSNPN; CDR2 reads SVGIG (reference sequence). Unmatched junction bases numbered 11, after V lost 7 bases and J lost 5 bases. The CDR3 is 14 residues long. This CDR3 is CAFISGSSRETQYF. The CDR3 DNA reads as TGTGCCTTTATTAGCGGGAGCTCCAGGGAGACCCAGTACTTC.